The 15 T cell receptor beta chains below were found in one sample sequenced in a study of regulatory T cells in long-lasting Graves disease. Libraries of TCR beta came from iRepertoire HTBI primers plus Arm-PCR of CDR3 regions. In TCRdb, the multiplex PCR reads were re-called with MiXCR into one record per CDR3 protein. Here the sample spans around 400,000 distinct CDR3 sequences, less than 25% being singletons. Time point defined: persistent/refractory GD, antithyroid drugs over 5 years with positive TRAb. PBMC-extracted RNA yielded the TCR library. Source: peripheral blood mononuclear cells (PBMCs), taken when the disease was refractory, from a patient treated with antithyroid drugs. The receptors were gathered from a female donor with Graves disease.

Comment on this clonotype: A much larger clone differs by one base, so this may be a read error. The chain uses TRBV28 and TRBJ1-2; 11 nucleotides line up with TRBD1. The CDR3 spans 15 residues. The ends lost 1 base at V and 7 bases at J; junction bases unmatched: 5. The germline V gene encodes CDR1 MDHEN and CDR2 SYDVKM. CDR3 bases: TGTGCCAGCAGTTTATACCGGACAGGGGGCTGTGGCTACACCTTC. Its translation: CASSLYRTGGCGYTF.

This clonotype was seen repeatedly, ten times or more. CDR3: CASSPRLAGQETQYF. The CDR3 DNA sequence: TGTGCCAGCTCACCACGGCTAGCGGGGCAAGAGACCCAGTACTTC. The V and J genes are TRBV18 and TRBJ2-5; the match to TRBD2 covers 9 bases. Per germline, CDR1 KGHSH and CDR2 LQKENI. V lost 1 base and J lost 2; bases outside the gene matches: 2. This CDR3 contains 15 residues.

This clonotype has just a few counts. The J gene is TRBJ1-2, the V gene TRBV6-2 or TRBV6-3; TRBD1 is a possible D gene (5 bases). The germline CDR1 and CDR2 sequences are MNHEY and SVGEGT. Trimming removed 5 bases from V and 1 base from J, with 14 bases in between. The CDR3 consists of 15 residues. The CDR3 here is CASSRADSFNYGYTF. CDR3 nucleotides: TGTGCCAGCAGTAGGGCCGACAGCTTTAACTATGGCTACACCTTC.

The sample holds a few counts of this clonotype. The chain couples TRBV19 to TRBJ1-2, with 10 bases identical to TRBD1. The CDR3 runs 16 residues. Trimming cost V 5 bases and J 2 bases; bases outside gene matches: 8. CDR1 is LNHDA and CDR2 is SQIVND in the germline V gene (reference sequence). The CDR3 is CASSPTGTGVNYGYTF. The CDR3 bases are TGTGCCAGTAGTCCTACCGGGACAGGGGTCAACTATGGCTACACCTTC.

This clonotype appeared a single time. V gene TRBV7-9 combines with J gene TRBJ2-5, with a possible D match to TRBD1 (6 bases). V dropped 4 bases and J dropped 3 bases, with 12 bases sitting between them. Germline values: CDR1 SEHNR, CDR2 FQNEAQ (reference sequence). The CDR3 has 14 residues. The CDR3 protein is CASSSGQYEETQYF. CDR3 coding DNA: TGTGCCAGCAGCTCCGGACAGTATGAAGAGACCCAGTACTTC. The full variable domain, rest sourced from reference TRBV7-9 and TRBJ2-5, is DTGVSQNPRHKITKRGQNVTFRCDPISEHNRLYWYRQTLGQGPEFLTYFQNEAQLEKSRLLSDRFSAERPKGSFSTLEIQRTEQGDSAMYLCASSSGQYEETQYFGPGTRLLVL.

This clonotype was seen many times. The chain employs TRBV29-1 and TRBJ1-5; D might be TRBD1 (6 bases). This CDR3 region has 14 residues. Per germline, CDR1 SQVTM and CDR2 ANQGSEA. Trimming took 6 bases from V and 7 from J, leaving 19 bases between them. The CDR3 DNA reads TGCAGCGTAGGTGAACAGGGAGACTACCAGCCCCAGCATTTT. Protein product: CSVGEQGDYQPQHF.

This clonotype was observed many times. This chain uses TRBV28 with TRBJ1-2; tentative D call: TRBD1 (6 bases). The V gene lost 1 base and the J gene lost 8 bases, with 14 bases spanning the gap. This CDR3 has 14 residues. CDR1 and CDR2 (germline): MDHEN, SYDVKM. Written as DNA, the CDR3 is TGTGCCAGCAGTTTATTTACAGGCCAGGGGGGCTACACCTTC. Protein product: CASSLFTGQGGYTF.

This clonotype showed up many times. The chain is built from TRBV12-3 or TRBV12-4 and TRBJ1-2; perhaps TRBD1 as D (6 bases). The CDR3 is 17 residues long. The germline V and J ends were trimmed by 3 bases and 6 bases, with 23 bases remaining between them. Written as DNA, the CDR3 is TGTGCCAGCAGTTTTTCTTTAGGCGGTCAGGGGCGGGATGGCTACACCTTC. Residues: CASSFSLGGQGRDGYTF.

This clonotype was counted at least ten times. The chain joins TRBV6-1 to TRBJ2-7; tentatively, D is TRBD1 (6 bases). Germline V gene data show CDR1 as MNHNS and CDR2 as SASEGT. The CDR3 is made up of 14 amino acids. The V gene lost 6 bases and the J gene lost 2 bases, with 14 bases spanning the gap. CDR3 sequence: CASRTPGHTYEQYF. The CDR3 DNA sequence: TGTGCCAGCAGAACCCCGGGACATACCTACGAGCAGTACTTC.

The rearrangement uses TRBV7-2 and TRBJ2-2; 12 positions match TRBD2. The junction had 3 bases not matched to a gene; V was cut back by 1 base and J by 0 bases. This CDR3 region has 18 residues. Germline V gene lookup returns CDR1 SGHTA and CDR2 FQGNSA. The CDR3 region has the DNA TGTGCCAGCAGCTTAGTACTAGCGGGAGGATCGAACACCGGGGAGCTGTTTTTT. It translates to CASSLVLAGGSNTGELFF.

Concerning this clonotype itself: The germline gene is not matched at one end of the junction; a read error may be the cause. The chain combines TRBV5-1 with TRBJ2-7, with 9 bases matching TRBD2. Germline V gene sequence: CDR1 SGHRS, CDR2 YFSETQ. CDR3 length equals 16 residues. The chain's CDR3 is CASSPGAPGLAYEQYF. CDR3 sequence (DNA): TGTGCCAGCAGCCCAGGCGCTCCGGGACTAGCTTACGAGCAGTACTTC. Supplemented by reference TRBV5-1 and TRBJ2-7, the full variable domain reads KAGVTQTPRYLIKTRGQQVTLSCSPISGHRSVSWYQQTPGQGLQFLFEYFSETQRNKGNFPGRFSGRQFSNSRSEMNVSTLELGDSALYLCASSPGAPGLAYEQYFGPGTRLTVT.

V and J are TRBV2 and TRBJ1-2; 7 bases agree with TRBD1. With 7 bases clipped from V and 2 bases from J, the junction kept 10 bases outside the gene matches. From germline, CDR1 is SNHLY and CDR2 FYNNEI. The CDR3 length is 15 residues. As DNA, the CDR3 is TGTGCCAGCACCGCGTACAGGGGTCAAAACTATGGCTACACCTTC. Encoded protein: CASTAYRGQNYGYTF. Based on the CDR3 plus reference TRBV2 and TRBJ1-2, the full variable domain is EPEVTQTPSHQVTQMGQEVILRCVPISNHLYFYWYRQILGQKVEFLVSFYNNEISEKSEIFDDQFSVERPDGSNFTLKIRSTKLEDSAMYFCASTAYRGQNYGYTFGSGTRLTVV.

In its sample, this clonotype was seen a few times. V is TRBV3-1 and J is TRBJ2-7; 7 bases match TRBD1. Germline loops: CDR1 LGHDT, CDR2 YNNKEL (reference sequence). The CDR3 extends over 15 amino acids. J was trimmed by 6 bases and V by 6 bases; bases with no gene match: 14. In DNA, the CDR3 is TGTGCCAGCAGTCAGGAAGGGACAGCTCTCCGCGAGCAGTACTTC. Protein sequence: CASSQEGTALREQYF.

This clonotype was picked up a small number of times. The chain employs TRBV10-3 and TRBJ1-1; D is unclear. Germline V gene lookup returns CDR1 ENHRY and CDR2 SYGVKD. Trimming removed 3 bases from V and 1 base from J, with 6 bases in between. The CDR3 length is 13 residues. The CDR3 protein is CAISDSQNTEAFF. For the CDR3, the DNA is TGTGCCATCAGTGACAGCCAGAACACTGAAGCTTTCTTT.

This clonotype was seen only a few times. The V and J genes are TRBV6-9 and TRBJ1-5; 8 bases line up with TRBD1. Germline V lookup: CDR1 MNHGY, CDR2 SVAAGI. The CDR3 is 14 amino acids. Trimming at V came to 2 bases and at J to 6 bases, leaving 3 bases not matched to a gene. CDR3 in amino acids: CASSYQDRAQPQHF. The DNA of the CDR3 is TGTGCCAGCAGTTATCAGGACAGGGCTCAGCCCCAGCATTTT.